Many counts were recorded for the clone carrying this TCR beta chain. What it binds is not known. The data derive from a study of CD8 T cells in ankylosing spondylitis. A single record per CDR3 protein comes from TCRdb applying MiXCR to the 5' RACE reads. This table has approximately 240,000 distinct CDR3 sequences, about 10% appearing once. Study outcomes and limitations: A subset of motif variants has previously been described in the synovial fluid and blood of reactive arthritis.

The V and J ends lost 7 bases and 8 bases respectively, with 14 bases between them. This CDR3 spans 12 amino acids. Germline CDR1 reads SQVTM; CDR2 reads ANQGSEA. The chain recombines TRBV29-1 with TRBJ1-4; D is uncertain. Sequenced: blood, either unsorted or a sorted T cell fraction (not recorded which). The source of this sequence is a male donor with ankylosing spondylitis or in good health (not recorded which). CDR3 residues: CSGGEGEEKLFF. The CDR3, as DNA: TGCAGCGGCGGGGAGGGAGAGGAAAAACTGTTTTTT.